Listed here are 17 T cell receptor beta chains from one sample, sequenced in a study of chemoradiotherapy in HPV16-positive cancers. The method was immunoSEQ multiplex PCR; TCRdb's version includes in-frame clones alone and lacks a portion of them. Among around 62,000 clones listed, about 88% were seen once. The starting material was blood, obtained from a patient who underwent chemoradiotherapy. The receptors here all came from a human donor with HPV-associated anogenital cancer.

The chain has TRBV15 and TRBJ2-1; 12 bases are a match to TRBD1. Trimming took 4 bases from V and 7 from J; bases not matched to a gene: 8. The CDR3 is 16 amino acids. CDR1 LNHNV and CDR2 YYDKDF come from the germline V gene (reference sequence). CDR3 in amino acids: CATSKGTGGSRNEQFF. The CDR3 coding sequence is TGTGCCACCAGCAAAGGGACAGGGGGCTCCAGGAATGAGCAGTTCTTC.

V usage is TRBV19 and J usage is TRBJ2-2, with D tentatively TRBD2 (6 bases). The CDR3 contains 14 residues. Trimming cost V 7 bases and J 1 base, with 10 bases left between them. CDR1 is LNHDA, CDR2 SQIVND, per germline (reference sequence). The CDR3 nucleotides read TGTGCCAGTACGGGAGATAGGAACACCGGGGAGCTGTTTTTT. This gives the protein CASTGDRNTGELFF.

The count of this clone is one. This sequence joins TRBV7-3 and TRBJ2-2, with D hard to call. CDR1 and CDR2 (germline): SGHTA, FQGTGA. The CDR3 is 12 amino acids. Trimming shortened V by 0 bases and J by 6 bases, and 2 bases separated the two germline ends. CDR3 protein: CASSLTAGELFF. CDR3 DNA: TGTGCCAGCAGCTTAACTGCCGGGGAGCTGTTTTTT. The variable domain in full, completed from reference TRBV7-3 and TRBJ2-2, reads GAGVSQTPSNKVTEKGKYVELRCDPISGHTALYWYRQSLGQGPEFLIYFQGTGAADDSGLPNDRFFAVRPEGSVSTLKIQRTERGDSAVYLCASSLTAGELFFGEGSRLTVL.

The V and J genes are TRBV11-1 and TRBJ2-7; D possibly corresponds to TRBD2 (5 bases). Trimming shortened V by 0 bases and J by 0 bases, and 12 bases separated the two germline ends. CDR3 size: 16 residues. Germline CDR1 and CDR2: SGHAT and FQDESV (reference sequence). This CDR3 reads CASSLAFRRSSYEQYF. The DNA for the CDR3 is TGTGCCAGCAGCTTAGCATTTCGGAGGAGCTCCTACGAGCAGTACTTC.

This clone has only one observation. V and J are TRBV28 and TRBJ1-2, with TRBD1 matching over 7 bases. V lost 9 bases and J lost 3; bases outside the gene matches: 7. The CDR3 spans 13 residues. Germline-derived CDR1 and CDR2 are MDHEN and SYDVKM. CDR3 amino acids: CASRRQGHYGYTF. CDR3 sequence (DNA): TGTGCCAGTCGGAGACAGGGACACTATGGCTACACCTTC.

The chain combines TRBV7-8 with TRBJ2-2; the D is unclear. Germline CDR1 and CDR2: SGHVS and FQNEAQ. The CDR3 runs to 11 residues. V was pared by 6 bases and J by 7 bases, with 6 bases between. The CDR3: CASSLFGELFF. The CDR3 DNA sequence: TGTGCCAGCAGTTTGTTCGGGGAGCTGTTTTTT.

The CDR3 region is CSARKVNEQFF. As DNA, the CDR3 is TGCAGTGCTAGGAAGGTCAATGAGCAGTTCTTC. This rearrangement joins TRBV20-1 to TRBJ2-1; D unclear. Germline V gives CDR1 DFQATT, CDR2 SNEGSKA (reference sequence). This CDR3 is 11 amino acids long. With 3 bases removed from V and 6 bases from J, the gap between germline ends came to 6 bases.

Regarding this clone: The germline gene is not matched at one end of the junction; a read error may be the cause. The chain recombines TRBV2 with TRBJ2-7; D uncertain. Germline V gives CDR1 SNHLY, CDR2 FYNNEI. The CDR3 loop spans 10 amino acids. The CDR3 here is CASSENSRHF. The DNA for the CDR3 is TGTGCCAGCAGTGAGAACTCTAGGCACTTC.

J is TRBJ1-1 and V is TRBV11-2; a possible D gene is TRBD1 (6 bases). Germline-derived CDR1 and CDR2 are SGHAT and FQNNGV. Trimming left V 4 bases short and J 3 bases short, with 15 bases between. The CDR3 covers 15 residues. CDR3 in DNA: TGTGCCAGCAGCTGGTCTGCGACAGGATACACTGAAGCTTTCTTT. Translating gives CASSWSATGYTEAFF.

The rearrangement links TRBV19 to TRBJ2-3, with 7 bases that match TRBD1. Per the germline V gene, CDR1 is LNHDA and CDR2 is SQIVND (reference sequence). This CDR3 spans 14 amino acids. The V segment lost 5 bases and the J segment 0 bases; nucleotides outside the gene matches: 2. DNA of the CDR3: TGTGCCAGTAGTGAGGGGGCAAGCACAGATACGCAGTATTTT. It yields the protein CASSEGASTDTQYF.

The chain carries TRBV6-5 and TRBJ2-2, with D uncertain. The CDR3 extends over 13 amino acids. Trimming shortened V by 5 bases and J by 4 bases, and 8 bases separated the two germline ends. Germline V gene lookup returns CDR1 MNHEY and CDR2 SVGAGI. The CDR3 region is CASSEVVTGELFF. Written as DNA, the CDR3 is TGTGCCAGCAGTGAAGTGGTCACCGGGGAGCTGTTTTTT.

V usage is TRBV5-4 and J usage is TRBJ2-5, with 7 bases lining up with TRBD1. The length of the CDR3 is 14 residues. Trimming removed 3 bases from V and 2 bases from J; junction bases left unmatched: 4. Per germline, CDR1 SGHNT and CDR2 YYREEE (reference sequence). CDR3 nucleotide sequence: TGTGCCAGCAGCTCCGGGACAGCTCAAGAGACCCAGTACTTC. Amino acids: CASSSGTAQETQYF.

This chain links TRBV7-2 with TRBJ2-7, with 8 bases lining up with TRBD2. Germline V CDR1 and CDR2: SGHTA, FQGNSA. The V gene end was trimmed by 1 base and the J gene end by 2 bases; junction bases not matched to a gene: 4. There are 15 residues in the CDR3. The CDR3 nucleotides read TGTGCCAGCAGCTTAGAGGTTAGCGGGACCTACGAGCAGTACTTC. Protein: CASSLEVSGTYEQYF.

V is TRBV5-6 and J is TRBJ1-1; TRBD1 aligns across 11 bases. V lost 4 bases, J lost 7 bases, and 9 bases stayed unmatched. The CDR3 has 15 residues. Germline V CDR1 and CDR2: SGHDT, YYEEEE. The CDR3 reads CASSLRWTGGGEAFF. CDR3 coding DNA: TGTGCCAGCAGCCTGAGATGGACAGGGGGCGGTGAAGCTTTCTTT. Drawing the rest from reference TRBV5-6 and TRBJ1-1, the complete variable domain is DAGVTQSPTHLIKTRGQQVTLRCSPKSGHDTVSWYQQALGQGPQFIFQYYEEEERQRGNFPDRFSGHQFPNYSSELNVNALLLGDSALYLCASSLRWTGGGEAFFGQGTRLTVV.

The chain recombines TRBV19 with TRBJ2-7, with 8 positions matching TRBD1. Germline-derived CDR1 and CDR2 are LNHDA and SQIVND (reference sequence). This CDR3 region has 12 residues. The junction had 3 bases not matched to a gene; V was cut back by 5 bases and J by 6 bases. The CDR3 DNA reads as TGTGCCAGTAGTCCTACAGGGGGCGAGCAGTACTTC. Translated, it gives CASSPTGGEQYF.

The CDR3 is CASSVALQGPVQFF. Here the CDR3 DNA reads TGTGCCAGCAGCGTAGCCCTCCAGGGGCCCGTGCAGTTCTTC. This sequence joins TRBV9 and TRBJ2-1; TRBD1 might be the D (6 bases). Trimming removed 0 bases from V and 12 bases from J, with 16 bases in between. Germline CDR1 is SGDLS and CDR2 is YYNGEE. CDR3 length equals 14 residues.

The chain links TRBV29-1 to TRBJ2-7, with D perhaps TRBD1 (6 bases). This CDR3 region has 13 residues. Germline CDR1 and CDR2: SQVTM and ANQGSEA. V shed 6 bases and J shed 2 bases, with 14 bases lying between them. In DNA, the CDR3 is TGCAGCGTCTCCGGGACATACCCCTACGAGCAGTACTTC. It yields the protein CSVSGTYPYEQYF.